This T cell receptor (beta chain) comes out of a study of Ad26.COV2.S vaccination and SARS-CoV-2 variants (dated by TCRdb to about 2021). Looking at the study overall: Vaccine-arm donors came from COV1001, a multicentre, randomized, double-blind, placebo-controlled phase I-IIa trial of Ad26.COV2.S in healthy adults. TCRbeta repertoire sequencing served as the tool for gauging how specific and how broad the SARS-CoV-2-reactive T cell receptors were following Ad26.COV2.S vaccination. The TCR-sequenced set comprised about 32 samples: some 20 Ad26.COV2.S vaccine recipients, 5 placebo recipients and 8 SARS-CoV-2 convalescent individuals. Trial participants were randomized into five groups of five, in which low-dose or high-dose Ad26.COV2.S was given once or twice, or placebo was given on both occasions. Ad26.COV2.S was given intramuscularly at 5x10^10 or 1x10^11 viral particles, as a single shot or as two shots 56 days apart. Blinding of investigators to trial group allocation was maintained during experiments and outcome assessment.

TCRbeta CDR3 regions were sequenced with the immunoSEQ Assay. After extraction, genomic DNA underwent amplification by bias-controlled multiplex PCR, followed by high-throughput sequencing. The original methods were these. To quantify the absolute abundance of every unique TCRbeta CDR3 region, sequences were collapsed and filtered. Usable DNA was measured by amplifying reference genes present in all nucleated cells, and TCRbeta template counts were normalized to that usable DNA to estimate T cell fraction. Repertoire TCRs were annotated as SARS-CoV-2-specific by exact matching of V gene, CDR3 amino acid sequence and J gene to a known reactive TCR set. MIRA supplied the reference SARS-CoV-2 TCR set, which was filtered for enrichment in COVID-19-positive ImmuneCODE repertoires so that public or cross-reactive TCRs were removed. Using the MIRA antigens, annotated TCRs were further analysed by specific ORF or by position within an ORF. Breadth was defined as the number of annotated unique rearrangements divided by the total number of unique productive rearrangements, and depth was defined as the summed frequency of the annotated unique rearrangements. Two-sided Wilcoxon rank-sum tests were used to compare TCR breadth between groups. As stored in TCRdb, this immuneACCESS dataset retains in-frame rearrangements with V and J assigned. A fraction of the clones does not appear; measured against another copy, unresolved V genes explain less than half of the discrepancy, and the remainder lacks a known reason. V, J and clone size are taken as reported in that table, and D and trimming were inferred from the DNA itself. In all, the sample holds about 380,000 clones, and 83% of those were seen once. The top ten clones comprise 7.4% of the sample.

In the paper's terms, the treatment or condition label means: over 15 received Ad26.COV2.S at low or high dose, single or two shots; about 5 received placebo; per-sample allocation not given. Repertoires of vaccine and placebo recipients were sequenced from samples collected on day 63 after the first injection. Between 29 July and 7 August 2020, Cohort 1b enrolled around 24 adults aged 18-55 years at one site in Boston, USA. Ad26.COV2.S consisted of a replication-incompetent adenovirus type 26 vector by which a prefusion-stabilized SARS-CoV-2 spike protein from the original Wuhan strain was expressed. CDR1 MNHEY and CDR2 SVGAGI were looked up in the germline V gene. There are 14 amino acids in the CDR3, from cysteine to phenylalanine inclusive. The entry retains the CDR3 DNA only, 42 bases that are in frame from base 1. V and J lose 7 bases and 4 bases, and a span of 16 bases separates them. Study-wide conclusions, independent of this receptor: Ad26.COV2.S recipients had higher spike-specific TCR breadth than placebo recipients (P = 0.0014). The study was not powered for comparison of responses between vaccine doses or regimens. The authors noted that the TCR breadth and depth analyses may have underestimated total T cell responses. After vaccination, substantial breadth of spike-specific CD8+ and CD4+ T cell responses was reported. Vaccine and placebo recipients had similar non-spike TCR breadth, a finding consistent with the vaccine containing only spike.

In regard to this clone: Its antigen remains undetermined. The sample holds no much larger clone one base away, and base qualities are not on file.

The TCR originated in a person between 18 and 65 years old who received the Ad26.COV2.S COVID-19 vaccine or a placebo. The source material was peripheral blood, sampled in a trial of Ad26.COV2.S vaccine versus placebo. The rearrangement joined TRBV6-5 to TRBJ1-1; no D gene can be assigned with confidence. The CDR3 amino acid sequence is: CASNPHPRSTEAFF. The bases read TGTGCCAGCAATCCTCACCCCCGGTCCACTGAAGCTTTCTTT.